This is a list of T cell receptor beta chains from one sample in a study of T cells after yellow fever vaccination. MiXCR, run by TCRdb on the 5' RACE reads, gives a single entry per CDR3 protein. The sample shows around 310,000 distinct CDR3 sequences, roughly 8.7% of them seen only once. Sequencing used PBMCs, obtained on the day of the first yellow fever vaccination. The receptors come from a man aged 18 to 29 who received the YFV17D yellow fever vaccine. Each CDR3 is given with its conserved first and last residue. The order of the fields is clone size, J gene, D gene, V gene, CDR3 DNA, CDR3 protein. D genes are given only for firm matches. Part of the rows lack a size; the others show once, few, many or a class for expanded clones.

clone size: .
J gene: TRBJ2-7
D gene: .
V gene: TRBV12-3/TRBV12-4
CDR3 DNA: TGTGCCAGCAGTCGATCCCCGACAGTTTCCTACGAGCAGTACTTC
CDR3 protein: CASSRSPTVSYEQYF

clone size: many
J gene: TRBJ1-2
D gene: .
V gene: TRBV10-2
CDR3 DNA: TGCGCCAGCAGCGCACGGAACTTTGGCTATGGCTACACCTTC
CDR3 protein: CASSARNFGYGYTF

clone size: .
J gene: TRBJ2-1
D gene: .
V gene: TRBV21-1
CDR3 DNA: TGTGCCAGCAGCAAAGCAGGCGGTGGGCAGGGTTCCTACAATGAGCAGTTCTTC
CDR3 protein: CASSKAGGGQGSYNEQFF

clone size: .
J gene: TRBJ2-1
D gene: TRBD2
V gene: TRBV9
CDR3 DNA: TGTGCCAGCAGCGCCCGTCGGGGAGCGGGGGGCTCCTACAATGAGCAGTTCTTC
CDR3 protein: CASSARRGAGGSYNEQFF

clone size: few
J gene: TRBJ2-1
D gene: TRBD1
V gene: TRBV20-1
CDR3 DNA: TGCAGTGCCAGCCCTGTGACAGGGTACAATGAGCAGTTCTTC
CDR3 protein: CSASPVTGYNEQFF

clone size: .
J gene: TRBJ1-6
D gene: .
V gene: TRBV6-1
CDR3 DNA: TGTGCCAGCAGTGACTGGAAGTCGCTCCTATTCCACTTT
CDR3 protein: CASSDWKSLLFHF

clone size: many
J gene: TRBJ1-2
D gene: .
V gene: TRBV5-1
CDR3 DNA: TGCGCCAGCAGCCAGGAGGGGGGTCATGGCTACACCTTC
CDR3 protein: CASSQEGGHGYTF

clone size: .
J gene: TRBJ1-3
D gene: .
V gene: TRBV6-5
CDR3 DNA: TGTGCCAGCAGTTACTCGTCCCGAGGTGGCTCTGGAAACACCATATATTTT
CDR3 protein: CASSYSSRGGSGNTIYF

clone size: few
J gene: TRBJ1-5
D gene: .
V gene: TRBV29-1
CDR3 DNA: TGCAGCGCCCAGGACAAGGAGCAGCCCCAGCATTTT
CDR3 protein: CSAQDKEQPQHF

clone size: .
J gene: TRBJ2-5
D gene: TRBD2
V gene: TRBV7-8
CDR3 DNA: TGTGCCAGCAGCGCGTCTAGCGGGGGAGGGACAGCGGCCCAGTACTTC
CDR3 protein: CASSASSGGGTAAQYF

clone size: .
J gene: TRBJ1-1
D gene: .
V gene: TRBV27
CDR3 DNA: TGTGCCAGCAGATCTTCACGCTGGAGCAGGGGAGGGAACACTGAAGCTTTCTTT
CDR3 protein: CASRSSRWSRGGNTEAFF

clone size: few
J gene: TRBJ2-5
D gene: TRBD1
V gene: TRBV7-9
CDR3 DNA: TGTGCCAGCAGCAGACGGACAGGGCGATTGGAGACCCAGTACTTC
CDR3 protein: CASSRRTGRLETQYF

clone size: many
J gene: TRBJ1-1
D gene: .
V gene: TRBV18
CDR3 DNA: TGTGCCAGCTCACCACCAGGGGGTGAAGCTTTCTTT
CDR3 protein: CASSPPGGEAFF

clone size: few
J gene: TRBJ2-3
D gene: .
V gene: TRBV4-3
CDR3 DNA: TGCGCCAGCAGCCAAGAATCCGGAGATACGCAGTATTTT
CDR3 protein: CASSQESGDTQYF

clone size: .
J gene: TRBJ2-7
D gene: TRBD1
V gene: TRBV7-9
CDR3 DNA: TGTGCCAGCAGCTTGCCCTTTTCAGGGGGCCGAATTTACGAGCAGTACTTC
CDR3 protein: CASSLPFSGGRIYEQYF

clone size: few
J gene: TRBJ2-1
D gene: TRBD2
V gene: TRBV20-1
CDR3 DNA: TGCAGTGCTAGCGGTCACTGGCGGGGGGGCAATGAGCAGTTCTTC
CDR3 protein: CSASGHWRGGNEQFF

clone size: few
J gene: TRBJ2-5
D gene: .
V gene: TRBV12-3/TRBV12-4
CDR3 DNA: TGTGCCAGCAGTTCTGTTTACCAAGAGACCCAGTACTTC
CDR3 protein: CASSSVYQETQYF